This T cell receptor beta chain was captured by sequencing in a study of blood T cells in healthy people across ages. Remarks on this clonotype: Antigen unknown. At one of its ends the junction is not consistent with the germline gene, which may arise from a read error.

Germline V lookup: CDR1 SGHAT, CDR2 FQNNGV. The CDR3 has 15 amino acids. Peripheral blood from each donor was collected in a volume of approximately 9.5 milliliters. Total RNA, at least 5 micrograms per sample, was extracted from PBMCs. The study, taken as a whole, reports: There were more naive CD4+ cells and higher diversity in long-lived donors than in aged donors.

Together with a sample-barcoded 5' primer, a J-beta primer mix was included in a second PCR lasting about 6 to 11 cycles. TCRdb re-called the 5' RACE reads through MiXCR, storing one row per CDR3 protein. The repertoire holds around 1,000,000 distinct CDR3 sequences, 30% to 40% seen once, with roughly 13% in the top ten. The receptor was derived from a man aged 18 to 29 in good health. The rearrangement links TRBV11-2 to TRBJ1-2; D perhaps matches TRBD1 (5 bases). Sequenced material: blood. The CDR3 nucleotides are TGTGCCGGCAGCTTAGAAGCAGGGCAAAACTATGGCTACACCTTC. It specifies CAGSLEAGQNYGYTF.